This T cell receptor (beta chain) comes out of a study of cytomegalovirus exposure and HLA in healthy donors. There are 15 residues in the CDR3. The germline V gene has CDR1 SGHRS and CDR2 YFSETQ. V was clipped by 1 base and J by 4 bases; unmatched bases: 6. The PCR was carried out with 60 Vbeta primers and 13 Jbeta primers. Data came from immunoSEQ multiplex PCR; TCRdb stores just in-frame clones and leaves some out. The data show about 110,000 clones, just under 70% seen once. The clonotype was recovered from a woman in her sixties or seventies in good health and CMV-seropositive. The genes are TRBV5-1 and TRBJ2-5; 8 bases match TRBD2. The sequencing sample was made of PBMCs. The CDR3 loop is CASSLKLAGGETQYF. The CDR3 DNA follows: TGCGCCAGCAGCTTGAAGCTAGCGGGCGGAGAGACCCAGTACTTC.